This T cell receptor (beta chain) is from a study of PD-L1 blockade in urothelial cancer. Background on the study: Analyzed time points were 3 weeks (second dose) and 6 weeks after therapy began. Among blood samples, the median T cell count was some 150,000.

Time point reported: pretreatment peripheral blood. Patients were diagnosed with urothelial carcinoma, either locally advanced or metastatic. The CDR3 totals 14 residues. V lost 5 bases to trimming and J lost 2 bases, with 12 bases between them. CDR1 is KGHSH, CDR2 LQKENI, per germline. Sequencing used immunoSEQ multiplex PCR; TCRdb keeps in-frame clones, though not all of them. The sample has about 95,000 clones, around 91% seen once. The material was PBMCs, obtained around atezolizumab (anti-PD-L1) treatment. This chain joins TRBV18 and TRBJ1-2; no definite D call. The TCR was taken from a man aged 55 to 70 with urothelial cancer. The CDR3 loop is CASSGIRENYGYTF. CDR3 in DNA: TGTGCCAGCTCAGGGATCCGGGAAAACTATGGCTACACCTTC. The variable domain in full, with the rest retrieved from reference TRBV18 and TRBJ1-2, is NAGVMQNPRHLVRRRGQEARLRCSPMKGHSHVYWYRQLPEEGLKFMVYLQKENIIDESGMPKERFSAEFPKEGPSILRIQQVVRGDSAAYFCASSGIRENYGYTFGSGTRLTVV.